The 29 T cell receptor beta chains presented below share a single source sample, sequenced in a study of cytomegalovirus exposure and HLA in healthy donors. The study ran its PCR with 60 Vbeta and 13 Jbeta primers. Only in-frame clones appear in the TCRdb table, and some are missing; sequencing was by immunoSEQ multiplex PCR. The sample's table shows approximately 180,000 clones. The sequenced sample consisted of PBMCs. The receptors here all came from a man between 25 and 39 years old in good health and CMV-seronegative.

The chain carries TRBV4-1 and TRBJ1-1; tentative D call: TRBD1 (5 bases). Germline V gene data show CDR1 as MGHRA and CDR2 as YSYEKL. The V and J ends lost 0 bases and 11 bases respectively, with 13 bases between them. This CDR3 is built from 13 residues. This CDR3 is CASSQESGRGAFF. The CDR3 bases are TGCGCCAGCAGCCAAGAGTCAGGGCGGGGTGCTTTCTTT.

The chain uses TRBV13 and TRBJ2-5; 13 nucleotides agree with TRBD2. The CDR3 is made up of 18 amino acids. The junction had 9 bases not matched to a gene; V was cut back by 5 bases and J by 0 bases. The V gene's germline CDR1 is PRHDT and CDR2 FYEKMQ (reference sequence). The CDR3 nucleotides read TGTGCCAGCAGCCCAAGACTAGCGGGAGGCCCGTACCAAGAGACCCAGTACTTC. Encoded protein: CASSPRLAGGPYQETQYF.

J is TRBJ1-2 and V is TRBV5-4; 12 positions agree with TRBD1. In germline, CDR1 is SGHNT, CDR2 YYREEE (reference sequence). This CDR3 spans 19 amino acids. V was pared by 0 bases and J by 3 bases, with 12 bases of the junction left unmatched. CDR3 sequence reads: CASSLDARWDRGRDYGYTF. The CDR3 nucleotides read TGTGCCAGCAGCTTGGATGCGAGGTGGGACAGGGGGCGCGACTATGGCTACACCTTC. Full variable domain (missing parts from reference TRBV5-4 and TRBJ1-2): ETGVTQSPTHLIKTRGQQVTLRCSSQSGHNTVSWYQQALGQGPQFIFQYYREEENGRGNFPPRFSGLQFPNYSSELNVNALELDDSALYLCASSLDARWDRGRDYGYTFGSGTRLTVV.

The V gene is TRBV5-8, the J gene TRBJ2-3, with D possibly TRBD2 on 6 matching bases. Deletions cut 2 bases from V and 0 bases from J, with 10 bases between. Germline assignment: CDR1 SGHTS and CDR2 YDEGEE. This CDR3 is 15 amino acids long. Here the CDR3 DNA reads TGTGCCAGCAGCTTTGCGGGACTTAGCACAGATACGCAGTATTTT. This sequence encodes CASSFAGLSTDTQYF. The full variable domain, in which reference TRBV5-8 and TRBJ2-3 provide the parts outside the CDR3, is EAGVTQSPTHLIKTRGQQATLRCSPISGHTSVYWYQQALGLGLQFLLWYDEGEERNRGNFPPRFSGRQFPNYSSELNVNALELEDSALYLCASSFAGLSTDTQYFGPGTRLTVL.

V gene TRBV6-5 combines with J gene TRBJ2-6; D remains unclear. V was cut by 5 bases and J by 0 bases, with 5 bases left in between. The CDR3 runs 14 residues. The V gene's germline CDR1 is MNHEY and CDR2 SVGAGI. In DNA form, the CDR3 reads TGTGCCAGCAGTCTCTACTCTGGGGCCAACGTCCTGACTTTC. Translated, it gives CASSLYSGANVLTF.

The CDR3 spells CASSQSGPRDRVKNQPQHF. The CDR3 DNA sequence: TGCGCCAGCAGTCAATCGGGCCCCAGGGACAGAGTGAAGAATCAGCCCCAGCATTTT. The chain carries TRBV23-1 and TRBJ1-5; 7 nucleotides align to TRBD1. TRBV23-1 is an ORF; its function is uncertain. The CDR3 length is 19 residues. The J segment lost 4 bases and the V segment lost 0 bases, leaving 15 bases of the junction unmatched.

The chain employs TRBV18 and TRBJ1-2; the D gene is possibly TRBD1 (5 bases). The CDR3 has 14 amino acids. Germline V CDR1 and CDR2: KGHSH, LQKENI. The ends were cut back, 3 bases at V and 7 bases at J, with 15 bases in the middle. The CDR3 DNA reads TGTGCCAGCTCACCGGACACCGCGGATACTGGCTACACCTTC. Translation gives CASSPDTADTGYTF.

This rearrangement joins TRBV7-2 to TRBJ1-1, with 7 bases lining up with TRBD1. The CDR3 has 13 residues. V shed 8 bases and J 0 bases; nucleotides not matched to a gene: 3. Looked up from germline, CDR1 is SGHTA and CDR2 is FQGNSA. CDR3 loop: CASLGQLNTEAFF. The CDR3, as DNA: TGTGCCAGCTTGGGACAGCTGAACACTGAAGCTTTCTTT.

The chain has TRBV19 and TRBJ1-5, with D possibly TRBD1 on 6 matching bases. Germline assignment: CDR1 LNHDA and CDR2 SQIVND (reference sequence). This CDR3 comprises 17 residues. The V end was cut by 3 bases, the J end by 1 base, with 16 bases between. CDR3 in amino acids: CASSISRGRVSNQPQHF. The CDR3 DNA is TGTGCCAGTAGTATCTCCAGGGGAAGGGTGAGCAATCAGCCCCAGCATTTT.

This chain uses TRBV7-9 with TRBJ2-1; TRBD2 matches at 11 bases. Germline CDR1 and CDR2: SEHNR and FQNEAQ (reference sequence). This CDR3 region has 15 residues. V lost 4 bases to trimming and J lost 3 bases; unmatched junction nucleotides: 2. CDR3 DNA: TGTGCCAGCAGCTCGGGACTAGCGGACTACAATGAGCAGTTCTTC. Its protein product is CASSSGLADYNEQFF.

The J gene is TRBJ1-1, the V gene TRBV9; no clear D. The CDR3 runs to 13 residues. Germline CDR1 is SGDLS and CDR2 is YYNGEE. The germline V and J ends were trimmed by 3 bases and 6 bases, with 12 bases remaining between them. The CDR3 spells CASSAPNGAEAFF. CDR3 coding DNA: TGTGCCAGCAGCGCCCCTAACGGGGCTGAAGCTTTCTTT.

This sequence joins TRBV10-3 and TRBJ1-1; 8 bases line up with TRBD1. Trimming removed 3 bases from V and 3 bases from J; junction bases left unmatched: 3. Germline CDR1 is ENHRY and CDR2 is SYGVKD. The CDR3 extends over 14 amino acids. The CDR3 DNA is TGTGCCATCAGTGAAATACAGGGGGACACTGAAGCTTTCTTT. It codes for CAISEIQGDTEAFF.

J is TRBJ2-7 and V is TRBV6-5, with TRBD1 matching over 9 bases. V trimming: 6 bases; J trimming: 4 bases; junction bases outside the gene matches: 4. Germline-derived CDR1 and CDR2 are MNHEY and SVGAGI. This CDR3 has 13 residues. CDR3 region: CASSRDRAYEQYF. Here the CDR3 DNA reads TGTGCCAGCAGCCGGGACAGGGCGTACGAGCAGTACTTC.

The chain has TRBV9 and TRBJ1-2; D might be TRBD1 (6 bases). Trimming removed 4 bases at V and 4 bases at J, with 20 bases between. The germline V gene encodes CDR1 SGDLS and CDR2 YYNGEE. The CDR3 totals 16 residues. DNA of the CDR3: TGTGCCAGCAGCCCCGCCGGACAGACCCCGCTCTATGGCTACACCTTC. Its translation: CASSPAGQTPLYGYTF.

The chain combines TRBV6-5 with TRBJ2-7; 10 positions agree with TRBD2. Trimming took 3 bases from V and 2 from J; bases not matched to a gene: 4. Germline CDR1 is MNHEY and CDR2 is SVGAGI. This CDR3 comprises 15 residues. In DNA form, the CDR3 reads TGTGCCAGCAGTTATGGTCTAGCGGGGGCCTACGAGCAGTACTTC. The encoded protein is CASSYGLAGAYEQYF.

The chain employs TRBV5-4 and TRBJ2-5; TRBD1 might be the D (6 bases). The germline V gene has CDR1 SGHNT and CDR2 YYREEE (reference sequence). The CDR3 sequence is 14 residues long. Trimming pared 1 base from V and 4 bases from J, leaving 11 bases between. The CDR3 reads CASSLKTGTETQYF. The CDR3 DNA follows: TGTGCCAGCAGCTTGAAGACAGGCACAGAGACCCAGTACTTC.

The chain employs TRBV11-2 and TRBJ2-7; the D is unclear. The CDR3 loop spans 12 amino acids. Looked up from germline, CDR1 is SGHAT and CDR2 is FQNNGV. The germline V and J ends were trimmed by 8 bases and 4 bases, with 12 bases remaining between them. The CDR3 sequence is CASRIESYEQYF. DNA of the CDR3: TGTGCCAGCCGAATTGAGTCGTACGAGCAGTACTTC.

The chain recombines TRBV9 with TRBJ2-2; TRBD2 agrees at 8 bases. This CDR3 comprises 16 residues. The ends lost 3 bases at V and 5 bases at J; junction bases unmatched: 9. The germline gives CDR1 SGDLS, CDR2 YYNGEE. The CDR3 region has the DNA TGTGCCAGCAGCGGGGGGGGACTAGTAATTACCGGGGAGCTGTTTTTT. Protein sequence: CASSGGGLVITGELFF.

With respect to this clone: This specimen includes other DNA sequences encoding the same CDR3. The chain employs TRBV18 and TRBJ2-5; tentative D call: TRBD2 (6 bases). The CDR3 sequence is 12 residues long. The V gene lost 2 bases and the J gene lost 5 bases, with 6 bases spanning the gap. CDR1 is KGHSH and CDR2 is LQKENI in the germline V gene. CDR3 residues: CASSPGGETQYF. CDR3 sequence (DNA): TGTGCCAGCTCACCAGGGGGGGAGACCCAGTACTTC. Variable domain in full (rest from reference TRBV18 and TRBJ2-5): NAGVMQNPRHLVRRRGQEARLRCSPMKGHSHVYWYRQLPEEGLKFMVYLQKENIIDESGMPKERFSAEFPKEGPSILRIQQVVRGDSAAYFCASSPGGETQYFGPGTRLLVL.

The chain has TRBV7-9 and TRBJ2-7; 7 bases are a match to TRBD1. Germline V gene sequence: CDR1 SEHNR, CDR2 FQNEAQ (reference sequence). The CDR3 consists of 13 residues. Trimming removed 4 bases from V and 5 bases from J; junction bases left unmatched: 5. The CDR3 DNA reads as TGTGCCAGCAGCTCGGACAGGCGGGACGAGCAGTACTTC. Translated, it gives CASSSDRRDEQYF.

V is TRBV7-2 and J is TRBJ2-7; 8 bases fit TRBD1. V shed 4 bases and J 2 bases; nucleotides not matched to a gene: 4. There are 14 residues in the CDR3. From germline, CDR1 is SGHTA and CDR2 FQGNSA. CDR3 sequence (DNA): TGTGCCAGCAGCTCCAGGACAGGGACCTACGAGCAGTACTTC. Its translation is CASSSRTGTYEQYF.

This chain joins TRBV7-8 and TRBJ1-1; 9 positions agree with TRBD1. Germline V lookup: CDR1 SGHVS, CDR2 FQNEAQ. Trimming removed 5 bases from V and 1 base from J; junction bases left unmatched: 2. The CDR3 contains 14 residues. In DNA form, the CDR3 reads TGTGCCAGCAGCCCGGACAGGGGGAACACTGAAGCTTTCTTT. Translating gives CASSPDRGNTEAFF. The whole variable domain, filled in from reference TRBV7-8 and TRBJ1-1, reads GAGVSQSPRYKVAKRGQDVALRCDPISGHVSLFWYQQALGQGPEFLTYFQNEAQLDKSGLPSDRFFAERPEGSVSTLKIQRTQQEDSAVYLCASSPDRGNTEAFFGQGTRLTVV.

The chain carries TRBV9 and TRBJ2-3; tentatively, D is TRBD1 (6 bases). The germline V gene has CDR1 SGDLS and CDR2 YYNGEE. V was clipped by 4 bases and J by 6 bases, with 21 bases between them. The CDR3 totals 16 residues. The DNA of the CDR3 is TGTGCCAGCAGCACCCTCCGGGACACTACCCGGGATACGCAGTATTTT. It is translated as CASSTLRDTTRDTQYF.

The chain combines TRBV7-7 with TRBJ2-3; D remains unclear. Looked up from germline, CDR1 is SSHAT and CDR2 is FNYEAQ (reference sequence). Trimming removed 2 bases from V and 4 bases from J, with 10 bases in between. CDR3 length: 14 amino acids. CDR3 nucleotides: TGTGCCAGCAGCTTATCGCCAGGCCCAGATACGCAGTATTTT. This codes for CASSLSPGPDTQYF.

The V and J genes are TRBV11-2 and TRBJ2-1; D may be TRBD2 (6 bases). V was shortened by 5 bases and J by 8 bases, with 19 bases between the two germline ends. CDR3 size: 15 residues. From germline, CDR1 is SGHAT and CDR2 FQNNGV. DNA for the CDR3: TGTGCCAGCAGCGCCTTGGGGATAGCGGTCCATGAGCAGTTCTTC. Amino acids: CASSALGIAVHEQFF.

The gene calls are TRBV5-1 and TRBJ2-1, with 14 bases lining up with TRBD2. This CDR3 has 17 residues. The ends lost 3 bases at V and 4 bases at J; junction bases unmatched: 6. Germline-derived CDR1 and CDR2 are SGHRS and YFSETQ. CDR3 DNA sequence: TGCGCCAGCAGCTGGGCAGGACTAGCGGGGGGATACAATGAGCAGTTCTTC. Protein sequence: CASSWAGLAGGYNEQFF.

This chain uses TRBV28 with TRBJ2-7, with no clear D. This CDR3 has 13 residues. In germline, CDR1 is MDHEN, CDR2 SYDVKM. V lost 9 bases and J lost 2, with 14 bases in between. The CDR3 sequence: CARRQPATYEQYF. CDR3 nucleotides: TGTGCCAGAAGACAACCGGCTACCTACGAGCAGTACTTC.

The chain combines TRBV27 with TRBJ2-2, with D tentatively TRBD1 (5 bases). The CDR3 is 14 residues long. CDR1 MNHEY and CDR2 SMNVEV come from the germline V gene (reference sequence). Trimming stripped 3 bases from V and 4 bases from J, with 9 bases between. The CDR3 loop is CASSLSGLTGELFF. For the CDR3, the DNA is TGTGCCAGCAGTTTGTCAGGGCTCACCGGGGAGCTGTTTTTT.

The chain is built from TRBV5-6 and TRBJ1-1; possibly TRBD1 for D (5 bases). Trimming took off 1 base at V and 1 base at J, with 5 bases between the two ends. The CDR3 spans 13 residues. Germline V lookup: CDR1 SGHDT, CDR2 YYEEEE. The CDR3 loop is CASSLTGNTEAFF. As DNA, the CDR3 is TGTGCCAGCAGCTTGACAGGGAACACTGAAGCTTTCTTT.